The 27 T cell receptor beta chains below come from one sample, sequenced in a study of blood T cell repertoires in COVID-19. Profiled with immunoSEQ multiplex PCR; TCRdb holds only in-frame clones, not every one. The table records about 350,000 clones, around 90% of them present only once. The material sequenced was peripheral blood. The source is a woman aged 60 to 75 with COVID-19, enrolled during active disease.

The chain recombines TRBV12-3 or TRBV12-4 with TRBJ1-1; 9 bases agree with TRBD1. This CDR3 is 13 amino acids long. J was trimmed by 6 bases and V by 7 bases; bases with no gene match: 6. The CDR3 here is CASTKDRGAEAFF. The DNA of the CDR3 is TGTGCCAGCACCAAGGACAGGGGTGCTGAAGCTTTCTTT.

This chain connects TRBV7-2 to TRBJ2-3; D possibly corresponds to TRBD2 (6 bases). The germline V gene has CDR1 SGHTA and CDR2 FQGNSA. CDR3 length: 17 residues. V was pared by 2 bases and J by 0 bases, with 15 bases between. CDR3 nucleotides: TGTGCCAGCAGCTTACGGAGGGGCGGGTACAGCACAGATACGCAGTATTTT. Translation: CASSLRRGGYSTDTQYF.

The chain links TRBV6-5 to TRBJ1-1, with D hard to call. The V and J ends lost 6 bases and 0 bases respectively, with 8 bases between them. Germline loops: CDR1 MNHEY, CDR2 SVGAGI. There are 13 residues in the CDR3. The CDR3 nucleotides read TGTGCCAGCAGACAGACAATGAACACTGAAGCTTTCTTT. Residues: CASRQTMNTEAFF.

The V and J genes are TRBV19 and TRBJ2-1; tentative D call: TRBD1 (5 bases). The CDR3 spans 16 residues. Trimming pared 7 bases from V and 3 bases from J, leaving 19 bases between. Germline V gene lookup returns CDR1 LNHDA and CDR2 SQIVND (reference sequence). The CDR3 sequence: CASTNLDTRHYNEQFF. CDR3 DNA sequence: TGTGCCAGTACCAATCTGGACACCCGTCACTACAATGAGCAGTTCTTC.

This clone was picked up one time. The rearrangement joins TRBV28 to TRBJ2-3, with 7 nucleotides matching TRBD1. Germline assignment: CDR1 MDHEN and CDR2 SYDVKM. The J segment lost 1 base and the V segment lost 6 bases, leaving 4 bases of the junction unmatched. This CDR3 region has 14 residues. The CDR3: CASREGQGTDTQYF. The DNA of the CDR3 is TGTGCCAGCAGGGAAGGACAGGGCACAGATACGCAGTATTTT.

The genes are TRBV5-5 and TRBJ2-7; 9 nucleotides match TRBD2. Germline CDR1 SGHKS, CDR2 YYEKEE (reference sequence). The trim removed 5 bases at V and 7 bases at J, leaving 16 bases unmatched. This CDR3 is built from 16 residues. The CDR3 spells CASSQPLSAGGREQYF. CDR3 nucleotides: TGTGCCAGCAGTCAACCTCTGTCGGCGGGGGGGCGAGAGCAGTACTTC.

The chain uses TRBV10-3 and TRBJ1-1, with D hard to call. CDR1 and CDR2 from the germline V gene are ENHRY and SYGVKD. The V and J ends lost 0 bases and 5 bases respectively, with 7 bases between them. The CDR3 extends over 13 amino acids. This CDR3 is CAISESRSTEAFF. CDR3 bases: TGTGCCATCAGTGAGTCAAGGAGTACTGAAGCTTTCTTT.

CDR3 amino acids: CASLGTGYGYTF. The CDR3 DNA reads as TGTGCCAGCCTCGGGACAGGCTATGGCTACACCTTC. This sequence joins TRBV2 and TRBJ1-2; 8 bases are shared with TRBD1. CDR1 is SNHLY, CDR2 FYNNEI, per germline. The V gene end was trimmed by 8 bases and the J gene end by 4 bases; junction bases not matched to a gene: 3. The CDR3 runs 12 residues.

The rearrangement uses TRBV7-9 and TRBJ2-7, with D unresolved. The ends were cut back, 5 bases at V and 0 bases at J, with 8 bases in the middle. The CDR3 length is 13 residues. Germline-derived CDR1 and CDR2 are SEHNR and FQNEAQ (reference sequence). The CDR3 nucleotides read TGTGCCAGCAGCATATGGAGCTCCTACGAGCAGTACTTC. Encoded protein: CASSIWSSYEQYF.

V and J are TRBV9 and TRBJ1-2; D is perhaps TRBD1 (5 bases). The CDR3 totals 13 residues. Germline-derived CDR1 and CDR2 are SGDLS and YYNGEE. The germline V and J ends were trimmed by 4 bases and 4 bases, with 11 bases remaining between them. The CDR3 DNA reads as TGTGCCAGCAGCCTCAGGGAGGGCTATGGCTACACCTTC. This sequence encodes CASSLREGYGYTF.

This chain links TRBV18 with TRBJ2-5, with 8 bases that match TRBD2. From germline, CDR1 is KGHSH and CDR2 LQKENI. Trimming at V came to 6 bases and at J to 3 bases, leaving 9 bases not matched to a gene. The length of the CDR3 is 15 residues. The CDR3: CASSRLNSGEETQYF. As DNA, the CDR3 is TGTGCCAGCTCTCGACTGAATAGCGGGGAAGAGACCCAGTACTTC.

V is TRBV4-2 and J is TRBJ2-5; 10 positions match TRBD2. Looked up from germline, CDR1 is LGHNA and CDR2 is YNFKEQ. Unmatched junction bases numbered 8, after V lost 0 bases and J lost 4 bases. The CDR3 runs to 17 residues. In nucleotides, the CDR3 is TGTGCCAGCAGCCAAGATACGCTAGCGGGGGCTGGAGAGACCCAGTACTTC. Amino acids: CASSQDTLAGAGETQYF.

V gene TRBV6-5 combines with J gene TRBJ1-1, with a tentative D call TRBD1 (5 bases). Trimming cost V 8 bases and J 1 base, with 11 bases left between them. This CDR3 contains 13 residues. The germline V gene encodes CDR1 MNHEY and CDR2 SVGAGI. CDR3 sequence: CASRHRQNTEAFF. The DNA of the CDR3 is TGTGCCAGCCGCCACAGGCAGAACACTGAAGCTTTCTTT.

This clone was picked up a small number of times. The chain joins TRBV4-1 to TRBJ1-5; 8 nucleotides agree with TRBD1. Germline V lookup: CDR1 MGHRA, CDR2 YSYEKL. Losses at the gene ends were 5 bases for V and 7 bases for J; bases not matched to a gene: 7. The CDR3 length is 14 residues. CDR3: CASSDRGRGQPQHF. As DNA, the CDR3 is TGCGCCAGCAGCGACAGGGGCCGGGGCCAGCCCCAGCATTTT.

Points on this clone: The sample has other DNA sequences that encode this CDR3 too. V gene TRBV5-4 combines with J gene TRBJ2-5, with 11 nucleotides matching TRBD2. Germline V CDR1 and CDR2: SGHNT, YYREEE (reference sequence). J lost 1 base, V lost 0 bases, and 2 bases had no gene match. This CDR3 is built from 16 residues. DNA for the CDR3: TGTGCCAGCAGCTTGGCTCTAGCGGGGGGCCAAGAGACCCAGTACTTC. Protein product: CASSLALAGGQETQYF.

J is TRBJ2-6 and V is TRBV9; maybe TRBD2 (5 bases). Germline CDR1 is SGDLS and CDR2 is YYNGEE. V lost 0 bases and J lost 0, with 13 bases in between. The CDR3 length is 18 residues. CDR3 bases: TGTGCCAGCAGCGTAGAAGAGGGATTTGCCTCTGGGGCCAACGTCCTGACTTTC. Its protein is CASSVEEGFASGANVLTF.

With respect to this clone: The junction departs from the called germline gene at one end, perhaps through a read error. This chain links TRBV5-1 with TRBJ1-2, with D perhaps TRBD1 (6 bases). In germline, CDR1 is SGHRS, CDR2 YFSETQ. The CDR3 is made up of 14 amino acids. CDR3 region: CASSLEQGKYNSSF. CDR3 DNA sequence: TGCGCCAGCAGCTTGGAACAGGGAAAGTATAATAGTAGCTTC. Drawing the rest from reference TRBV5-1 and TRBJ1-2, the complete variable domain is KAGVTQTPRYLIKTRGQQVTLSCSPISGHRSVSWYQQTPGQGLQFLFEYFSETQRNKGNFPGRFSGRQFSNSRSEMNVSTLELGDSALYLCASSLEQGKYNSSFGSGTRLTVV.

The CDR3 DNA is TGTGCCAGCAGTGGACTGACTGTCTACGAGCAGTACTTC. This codes for CASSGLTVYEQYF. The gene calls are TRBV2 and TRBJ2-7; D is undetermined. The CDR3 has 13 residues. V lost 4 bases to trimming and J lost 3 bases, with 10 bases between them. Germline values: CDR1 SNHLY, CDR2 FYNNEI.

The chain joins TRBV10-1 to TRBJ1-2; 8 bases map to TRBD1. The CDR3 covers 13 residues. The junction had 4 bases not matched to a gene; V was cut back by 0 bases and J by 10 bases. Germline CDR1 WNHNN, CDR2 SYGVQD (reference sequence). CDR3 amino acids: CASSESRQGAYTF. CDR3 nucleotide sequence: TGCGCCAGCAGTGAGTCGAGGCAGGGGGCCTACACCTTC.

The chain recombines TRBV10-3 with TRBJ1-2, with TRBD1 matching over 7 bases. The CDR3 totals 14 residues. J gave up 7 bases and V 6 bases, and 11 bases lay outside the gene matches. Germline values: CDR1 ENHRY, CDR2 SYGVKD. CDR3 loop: CAIRETGQSSGYTF. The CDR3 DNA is TGTGCCATCAGAGAGACGGGACAGTCGTCTGGCTACACCTTC.

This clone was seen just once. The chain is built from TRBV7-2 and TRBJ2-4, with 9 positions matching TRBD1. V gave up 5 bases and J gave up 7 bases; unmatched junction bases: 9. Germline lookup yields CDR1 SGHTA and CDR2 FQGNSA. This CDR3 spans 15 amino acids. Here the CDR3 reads CASSPRGQGMNIQYF. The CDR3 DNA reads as TGTGCCAGCAGCCCGAGGGGACAGGGAATGAACATTCAGTACTTC.

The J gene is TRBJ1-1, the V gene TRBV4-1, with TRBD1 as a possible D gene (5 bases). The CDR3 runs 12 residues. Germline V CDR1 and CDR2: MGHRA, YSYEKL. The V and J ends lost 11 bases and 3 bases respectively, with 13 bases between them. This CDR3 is CAAKGVYTEAFF. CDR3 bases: TGCGCCGCAAAAGGGGTTTACACTGAAGCTTTCTTT.

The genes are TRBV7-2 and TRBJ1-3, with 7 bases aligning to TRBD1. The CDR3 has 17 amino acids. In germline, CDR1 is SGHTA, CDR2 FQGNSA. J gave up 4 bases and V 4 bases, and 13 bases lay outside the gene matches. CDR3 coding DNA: TGTGCCAGCAGCTCATCTTACAGGGGTAGAAGGGGAAACACCATATATTTT. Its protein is CASSSSYRGRRGNTIYF.

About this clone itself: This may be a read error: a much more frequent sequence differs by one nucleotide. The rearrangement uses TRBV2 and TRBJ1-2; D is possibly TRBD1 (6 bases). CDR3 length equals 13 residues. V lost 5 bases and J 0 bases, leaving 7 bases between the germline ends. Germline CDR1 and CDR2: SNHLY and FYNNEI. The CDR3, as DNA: TGTGCCAGCAGTCGGACAGCTAACTATGGCTACACCTTC. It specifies CASSRTANYGYTF.

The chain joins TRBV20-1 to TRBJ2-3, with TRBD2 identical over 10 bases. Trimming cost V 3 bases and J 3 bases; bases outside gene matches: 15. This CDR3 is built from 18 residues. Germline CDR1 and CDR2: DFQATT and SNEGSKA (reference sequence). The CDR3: CSASLRLAGVKGTDTQYF. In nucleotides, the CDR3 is TGCAGTGCTAGTTTGCGGCTAGCGGGGGTCAAAGGGACAGATACGCAGTATTTT.

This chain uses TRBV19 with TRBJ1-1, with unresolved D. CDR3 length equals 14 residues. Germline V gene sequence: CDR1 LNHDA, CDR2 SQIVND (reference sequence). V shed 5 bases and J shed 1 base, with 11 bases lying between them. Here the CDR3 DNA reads TGTGCCAGTAGTCCCCTTGGAGGGAACACTGAAGCTTTCTTT. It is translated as CASSPLGGNTEAFF.

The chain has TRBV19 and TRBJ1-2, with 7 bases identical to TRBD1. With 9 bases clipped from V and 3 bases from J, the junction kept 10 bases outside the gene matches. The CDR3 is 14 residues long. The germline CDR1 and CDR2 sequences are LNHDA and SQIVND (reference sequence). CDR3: CASRHRGKDYGYTF. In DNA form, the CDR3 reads TGTGCCAGCCGTCACAGGGGAAAGGACTATGGCTACACCTTC. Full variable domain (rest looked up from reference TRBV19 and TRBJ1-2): DGGITQSPKYLFRKEGQNVTLSCEQNLNHDAMYWYRQDPGQGLRLIYYSQIVNDFQKGDIAEGYSVSREKKESFPLTVTSAQKNPTAFYLCASRHRGKDYGYTFGSGTRLTVV.